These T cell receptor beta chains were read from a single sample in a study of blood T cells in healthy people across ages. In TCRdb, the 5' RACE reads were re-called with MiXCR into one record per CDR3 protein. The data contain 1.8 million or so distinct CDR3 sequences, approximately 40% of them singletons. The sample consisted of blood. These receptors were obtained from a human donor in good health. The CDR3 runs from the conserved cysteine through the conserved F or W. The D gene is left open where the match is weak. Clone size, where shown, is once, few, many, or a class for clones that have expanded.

CDR3aa: CASSWGQGSDEQYF
CDR3nt: TGTGCCAGCAGTTGGGGACAGGGTAGCGACGAGCAGTACTTC
abundance: few
d_gene: TRBD1
len: 14
j_gene: TRBJ2-7
v_gene: TRBV5-1

CDR3aa: CASSFPGVAETSSGANVLTF
CDR3nt: TGCGCCAGCAGCTTTCCCGGAGTAGCGGAAACTAGCTCTGGGGCCAACGTCCTGACTTTC
abundance: few
d_gene: -
len: 20
j_gene: TRBJ2-6
v_gene: TRBV5-1

CDR3aa: CASSQAYGQTRNIQYF
CDR3nt: TGCGCCAGCAGCCAAGCGTATGGACAGACCCGAAACATTCAGTACTTC
abundance: few
d_gene: -
len: 16
j_gene: TRBJ2-4
v_gene: TRBV4-3

CDR3aa: CSARDTNTNYGYTF
CDR3nt: TGCAGTGCTAGAGACACGAATACTAACTATGGCTACACCTTC
abundance: few
d_gene: -
len: 14
j_gene: TRBJ1-2
v_gene: TRBV20-1

CDR3aa: CASGIISENIQYF
CDR3nt: TGTGCTAGTGGCATCATATCTGAAAACATTCAGTACTTC
abundance: -
d_gene: -
len: 13
j_gene: TRBJ2-4
v_gene: TRBV12-5

CDR3aa: CSVEDFSSSGANVLTF
CDR3nt: TGCAGCGTTGAAGATTTTTCCAGCTCTGGGGCCAACGTCCTGACTTTC
abundance: few
d_gene: -
len: 16
j_gene: TRBJ2-6
v_gene: TRBV29-1

CDR3aa: CSVGSGNTEAFF
CDR3nt: TGCAGCGTTGGGAGTGGGAACACTGAAGCTTTCTTT
abundance: -
d_gene: -
len: 12
j_gene: TRBJ1-1
v_gene: TRBV29-1

CDR3aa: CASSPVQGNQPQHF
CDR3nt: TGCGCCAGCAGCCCCGTCCAGGGTAATCAGCCCCAGCATTTT
abundance: -
d_gene: -
len: 14
j_gene: TRBJ1-5
v_gene: TRBV5-1

CDR3aa: CSARGLKSYNEQFF
CDR3nt: TGCAGTGCTAGAGGCCTAAAGTCCTACAATGAGCAGTTCTTC
abundance: few
d_gene: -
len: 14
j_gene: TRBJ2-1
v_gene: TRBV20-1

CDR3aa: CSVGKLVRKETQYF
CDR3nt: TGCAGCGTTGGGAAGTTGGTCCGAAAAGAGACCCAGTACTTC
abundance: -
d_gene: -
len: 14
j_gene: TRBJ2-5
v_gene: TRBV29-1

CDR3aa: CSVRPKGADTQYF
CDR3nt: TGCAGCGTGCGTCCAAAGGGTGCAGATACGCAGTATTTT
abundance: few
d_gene: -
len: 13
j_gene: TRBJ2-3
v_gene: TRBV29-1

CDR3aa: CASSLVVGEYNEQFF
CDR3nt: TGTGCCAGCAGCTTAGTGGTCGGGGAATACAATGAGCAGTTCTTC
abundance: -
d_gene: -
len: 15
j_gene: TRBJ2-1
v_gene: TRBV11-1

CDR3aa: CSARGLQGARYEQYF
CDR3nt: TGCAGTGCTAGAGGTTTACAGGGGGCGCGATACGAGCAGTACTTC
abundance: few
d_gene: TRBD1
len: 15
j_gene: TRBJ2-7
v_gene: TRBV20-1

CDR3aa: CASSTLSLASQDEQYF
CDR3nt: TGTGCCAGCAGTACTCTCTCCCTTGCTTCTCAGGACGAGCAGTACTTC
abundance: -
d_gene: -
len: 16
j_gene: TRBJ2-7
v_gene: TRBV25-1

CDR3aa: CASSRTGGNEKLFF
CDR3nt: TGTGCCAGCAGCAGGACAGGGGGTAATGAAAAACTGTTTTTT
abundance: -
d_gene: TRBD1
len: 14
j_gene: TRBJ1-4
v_gene: TRBV3-1

CDR3aa: CASTSLGSQETQYF
CDR3nt: TGCGCCAGCACGTCGTTGGGGTCCCAAGAGACCCAGTACTTC
abundance: -
d_gene: -
len: 14
j_gene: TRBJ2-5
v_gene: TRBV5-1

CDR3aa: CASSFLFLSGLSYEQYF
CDR3nt: TGTGCCAGCAGCTTTCTGTTCCTTAGCGGCCTCTCCTACGAGCAGTACTTC
abundance: few
d_gene: -
len: 17
j_gene: TRBJ2-7
v_gene: TRBV11-1

CDR3aa: CASSSPDSSYNEQFF
CDR3nt: TGTGCCAGCAGCTCACCGGACAGCTCCTACAATGAGCAGTTCTTC
abundance: -
d_gene: -
len: 15
j_gene: TRBJ2-1
v_gene: TRBV11-2

CDR3aa: CATSDGGTELNTGELFF
CDR3nt: TGTGCCACCAGTGATGGGGGGACAGAACTCAACACCGGGGAGCTGTTTTTT
abundance: -
d_gene: -
len: 17
j_gene: TRBJ2-2
v_gene: TRBV24-1

CDR3aa: CARSLIPPPGMVEQFF
CDR3nt: TGTGCCCGCAGCTTAATTCCCCCCCCGGGCATGGTTGAGCAGTTCTTC
abundance: -
d_gene: -
len: 16
j_gene: TRBJ2-1
v_gene: TRBV7-2

CDR3aa: CASSLEGQGIDIQYF
CDR3nt: TGCGCCAGCAGCTTGGAGGGACAGGGAATAGACATTCAGTACTTC
abundance: few
d_gene: TRBD1
len: 15
j_gene: TRBJ2-4
v_gene: TRBV5-1

CDR3aa: CAISESPAAGYTF
CDR3nt: TGTGCCATCAGTGAGTCTCCAGCGGCGGGCTACACCTTC
abundance: few
d_gene: -
len: 13
j_gene: TRBJ1-2
v_gene: TRBV10-3

CDR3aa: CSVQLSGDRNQPQHF
CDR3nt: TGCAGCGTCCAACTATCGGGGGACAGAAATCAGCCCCAGCATTTT
abundance: -
d_gene: TRBD1
len: 15
j_gene: TRBJ1-5
v_gene: TRBV29-1

CDR3aa: CASTQQGAGETQYF
CDR3nt: TGTGCCAGCACCCAACAGGGGGCAGGGGAGACCCAGTACTTC
abundance: -
d_gene: TRBD1
len: 14
j_gene: TRBJ2-5
v_gene: TRBV12-3/TRBV12-4

CDR3aa: CASSSSAMSGTGEGYTF
CDR3nt: TGTGCCAGCAGTTCCTCGGCCATGTCGGGGACAGGGGAAGGCTACACCTTC
abundance: -
d_gene: TRBD1
len: 17
j_gene: TRBJ1-2
v_gene: TRBV7-2

CDR3aa: CASSLENGAEAFF
CDR3nt: TGTGCCAGCAGCCTTGAAAACGGCGCTGAAGCTTTCTTT
abundance: few
d_gene: -
len: 13
j_gene: TRBJ1-1
v_gene: TRBV4-2

CDR3aa: CASSYRVTANTGELFF
CDR3nt: TGTGCCAGCAGTTACAGGGTAACAGCGAACACCGGGGAGCTGTTTTTT
abundance: -
d_gene: -
len: 16
j_gene: TRBJ2-2
v_gene: TRBV6-6

CDR3aa: CAGSRDQAANTGELFF
CDR3nt: TGCGCCGGCAGCCGGGACCAGGCCGCGAACACCGGGGAGCTGTTTTTT
abundance: -
d_gene: -
len: 16
j_gene: TRBJ2-2
v_gene: TRBV5-1

CDR3aa: CSASGTGRYEQYF
CDR3nt: TGCAGTGCTAGCGGGACAGGGCGCTACGAGCAGTACTTC
abundance: few
d_gene: TRBD1
len: 13
j_gene: TRBJ2-7
v_gene: TRBV20-1

CDR3aa: CASSDSWGARVQETQYF
CDR3nt: TGTGCCAGCAGCGACTCTTGGGGGGCGAGGGTCCAAGAGACCCAGTACTTC
abundance: -
d_gene: -
len: 17
j_gene: TRBJ2-5
v_gene: TRBV7-8

CDR3aa: CASSSGGNEKLFF
CDR3nt: TGTGCCAGCAGCAGCGGGGGTAATGAAAAACTGTTTTTT
abundance: many
d_gene: -
len: 13
j_gene: TRBJ1-4
v_gene: TRBV7-2

CDR3aa: CSARESPAGGSLYQETQYF
CDR3nt: TGCAGTGCTAGAGAGTCTCCAGCGGGGGGCTCCTTGTACCAAGAGACCCAGTACTTC
abundance: -
d_gene: TRBD2
len: 19
j_gene: TRBJ2-5
v_gene: TRBV20-1

CDR3aa: CSAPGGRLYNEQFF
CDR3nt: TGCAGTGCCCCCGGGGGCCGACTTTACAATGAGCAGTTCTTC
abundance: many
d_gene: -
len: 14
j_gene: TRBJ2-1
v_gene: TRBV20-1